The 20 T cell receptor beta chains in this list originate from one sample, sequenced in a study of human T cells and chemical hapten exposure. The time point was: patch test 1, 2 weeks after DPC sensitization. Specified treatment: therapeutic diphenylcyclopropenone sensitization with weekly scalp DPC. TCRdb passed the RACE reads through MiXCR, listing each CDR3 protein once. The sample shows more than 95,000 distinct CDR3 sequences, around an eighth of them seen only once. The sample here was whole blood, taken in connection with sensitization to the hapten diphenylcyclopropenone (DPC). These receptor sequences come from a woman aged 45-60 years with alopecia areata. Some clones in this sample may be carry-over from other donors' samples.

This clonotype was counted many times. The chain uses TRBV11-1 and TRBJ2-3; the D gene is possibly TRBD1 (5 bases). V dropped 4 bases and J dropped 5 bases, with 22 bases sitting between them. The germline CDR1 and CDR2 sequences are SGHAT and FQDESV (reference sequence). The CDR3 totals 17 residues. The CDR3 loop reads CASSSRPTGRRGDTQYF. CDR3 bases: TGTGCCAGCAGCTCACGTCCGACCGGGCGAAGGGGAGATACGCAGTATTTT.

J is TRBJ2-1 and V is TRBV29-1; 7 bases align to TRBD1. The germline CDR1 and CDR2 sequences are SQVTM and ANQGSEA. This CDR3 has 13 residues. V shed 5 bases, J shed 4 bases, and the junction held 5 bases outside the gene matches. In DNA, the CDR3 is TGCAGCGTTTCGGGACAGAGGTACAATGAGCAGTTCTTC. Amino acids: CSVSGQRYNEQFF.

In its sample, this clonotype was seen a few times. The V gene is TRBV18, the J gene TRBJ1-5; perhaps TRBD1 as D (5 bases). The CDR3 is made up of 16 amino acids. CDR1 and CDR2 from the germline V gene are KGHSH and LQKENI. Trimming took off 1 base at V and 5 bases at J, with 15 bases between the two ends. The CDR3 here is CASSPQGSGSDQPQHF. CDR3 coding DNA: TGTGCCAGCTCACCACAAGGATCAGGGTCTGATCAGCCCCAGCATTTT.

For this clonotype: Since the CDR3 does not end with the conserved phenylalanine or tryptophan, this likely comes from a read error. V gene TRBV6-5 combines with J gene TRBJ1-1, with 9 bases identical to TRBD1. The CDR3 consists of 15 residues. Germline lookup yields CDR1 MNHEY and CDR2 SVGAGI. The V and J ends lost 5 bases and 1 base, in that order; junction bases with no gene match: 5. The CDR3 nucleotides read TGTGCCAGCAGTACACAGGGGGCGGGGAACACTGAAGCTTTCTCT. Translating gives CASSTQGAGNTEAFS.

The sample holds many counts of this clonotype. At one of its ends the junction is not consistent with the germline gene, which may arise from a read error. The chain uses TRBV5-1 and TRBJ2-4; D remains ambiguous. CDR3 length equals 14 residues. From germline, CDR1 is SGHRS and CDR2 YFSETQ. In nucleotides, the CDR3 is TGTGCCAGCAGCTTGGACCTGGCCAAAAACATTCAGTACTTC. Protein sequence: CASSLDLAKNIQYF.

Turning to this clonotype: With a much larger clone just one base away, this may be a read error. This rearrangement joins TRBV7-9 to TRBJ1-1, with TRBD1 identical over 7 bases. Germline loops: CDR1 SEHNR, CDR2 FQNEAQ (reference sequence). This CDR3 contains 13 residues. The chain's CDR3 is CVSSLLQGTEAFF. The CDR3 region has the DNA TGTGTCAGCAGCTTACTACAGGGGACTGAAGCTTTCTTT.

The chain employs TRBV7-2 and TRBJ2-1, with 12 nucleotides matching TRBD2. V shed 5 bases, J shed 3 bases, and the junction held 8 bases outside the gene matches. The CDR3 consists of 17 residues. In germline, CDR1 is SGHTA, CDR2 FQGNSA. Here the CDR3 DNA reads TGTGCCAGCAGCCCCCGACTAGCGGGGGAACTCTACAATGAGCAGTTCTTC. Translating gives CASSPRLAGELYNEQFF.

This clonotype was seen many times. This chain joins TRBV27 and TRBJ2-1; TRBD2 might be the D (6 bases). CDR1 MNHEY and CDR2 SMNVEV come from the germline V gene (reference sequence). Trimming left V 1 base short and J 0 bases short, with 22 bases between. This CDR3 is 20 amino acids long. CDR3 nucleotides: TGTGCCAGCAGTTTATGGTCGGGGCGGGGACTGCAGAGCTCCTACAATGAGCAGTTCTTC. Amino acids: CASSLWSGRGLQSSYNEQFF.

This clonotype was observed a handful of times. The CDR3 DNA reads TGTGCCAGCAGTGACAGGGGGACTGGGGCCAACGTCCTGACTTTC. The encoded protein is CASSDRGTGANVLTF. V is TRBV25-1 and J is TRBJ2-6; the match to TRBD1 covers 7 bases. The CDR3 is made up of 15 amino acids. V gave up 3 bases and J gave up 2 bases; unmatched junction bases: 1. The germline V gene has CDR1 MGHDK and CDR2 SYGVNS.

In its sample, this clonotype was seen a few times. V is TRBV6-5 and J is TRBJ2-1, with 8 bases aligning to TRBD2. The CDR3 has 17 amino acids. Germline CDR1 and CDR2: MNHEY and SVGAGI. V lost 5 bases to trimming and J lost 0 bases; unmatched junction nucleotides: 9. This CDR3 is CASSTLAGLSSYNEQFF. The CDR3 DNA sequence: TGTGCCAGCAGTACCCTAGCGGGCCTGAGCTCCTACAATGAGCAGTTCTTC.

The chain joins TRBV3-1 to TRBJ1-2; TRBD1 aligns across 10 bases. V shed 4 bases, J shed 5 bases, and the junction held 4 bases outside the gene matches. The CDR3 length is 14 residues. In germline, CDR1 is LGHDT, CDR2 YNNKEL (reference sequence). DNA of the CDR3: TGTGCCAGCAGCCGGGGGACAGGGGAGTATGGCTACACCTTC. Residues: CASSRGTGEYGYTF.

V usage is TRBV9 and J usage is TRBJ2-7; D is possibly TRBD1 (5 bases). Germline V gene sequence: CDR1 SGDLS, CDR2 YYNGEE. This CDR3 has 13 residues. Trimming took 0 bases from V and 6 from J, leaving 10 bases between them. For the CDR3, the DNA is TGTGCCAGCAGCGTAGGAAAGGGGCTCGAGCAGTACTTC. It specifies CASSVGKGLEQYF.

This clonotype has ten or more counts. This sequence joins TRBV25-1 and TRBJ1-2; D uncertain. Germline lookup yields CDR1 MGHDK and CDR2 SYGVNS. Trimming shortened V by 2 bases and J by 1 base, and 5 bases separated the two germline ends. The CDR3 extends over 13 amino acids. CDR3 residues: CASSEADNYGYTF. CDR3 nucleotides: TGTGCCAGCAGTGAAGCAGATAACTATGGCTACACCTTC.

This clonotype was found many times. The genes are TRBV5-4 and TRBJ2-4; TRBD1 agrees at 9 bases. Germline assignment: CDR1 SGHNT and CDR2 YYREEE (reference sequence). The CDR3 contains 15 residues. V trimming: 4 bases; J trimming: 6 bases; junction bases outside the gene matches: 8. In DNA form, the CDR3 reads TGTGCCAGCAGCCAACGAGGGACAGGGACAAACATTCAGTACTTC. It specifies CASSQRGTGTNIQYF.

V usage is TRBV28 and J usage is TRBJ2-7, with a possible D match to TRBD1 (5 bases). This CDR3 has 12 amino acids. The V end lost 5 bases, the J end lost 7 bases, and 12 bases lay between the germline ends. CDR1 MDHEN and CDR2 SYDVKM come from the germline V gene. The CDR3 DNA follows: TGTGCCAGCAGTCTCTCGGACAAAGAGCAGTACTTC. Translation: CASSLSDKEQYF.

This chain connects TRBV6-2 or TRBV6-3 to TRBJ2-7; D is undetermined. The CDR3 is 14 amino acids. Germline V gene data show CDR1 as MNHEY and CDR2 as SVGEGT. V shed 1 base and J shed 0 bases, with 7 bases lying between them. In DNA form, the CDR3 reads TGTGCCAGCAGTTACTGGACGGCCTCCTACGAGCAGTACTTC. As protein: CASSYWTASYEQYF.

This clonotype was recorded a few times. The chain has TRBV7-2 and TRBJ1-3; D might be TRBD1 (5 bases). V was pared by 1 base and J by 4 bases, with 14 bases between. CDR3 length: 16 amino acids. From germline, CDR1 is SGHTA and CDR2 FQGNSA. CDR3 region: CASSLVWGGEGNTIYF. The CDR3 nucleotides are TGTGCCAGCAGCTTAGTATGGGGCGGGGAAGGAAACACCATATATTTT.

The table lists this clonotype with many counts. The genes are TRBV4-3 and TRBJ1-5, with D possibly TRBD1 on 5 matching bases. V lost 8 bases and J 5 bases, leaving 19 bases between the germline ends. CDR1 is LGHNA and CDR2 is YSLEER in the germline V gene. There are 15 residues in the CDR3. CDR3 sequence reads: CASSQQGGADQPQHF. In DNA form, the CDR3 reads TGCGCCAGCTCCCAGCAGGGAGGGGCGGATCAGCCCCAGCATTTT.

This clonotype was detected many times. The chain employs TRBV6-2 or TRBV6-3 and TRBJ2-7; TRBD2 might be the D (6 bases). Germline V gene data show CDR1 as MNHEY and CDR2 as SVGEGT. CDR3 length: 14 amino acids. Trimming left V 6 bases short and J 2 bases short, with 14 bases between. The CDR3: CASSMRGWAYEQYF. CDR3 DNA sequence: TGTGCCAGCAGCATGCGGGGTTGGGCCTACGAGCAGTACTTC.

This clonotype occurred a few times. V and J are TRBV18 and TRBJ1-1; no firm D call. This CDR3 comprises 14 residues. CDR1 and CDR2 from the germline V gene are KGHSH and LQKENI. V lost 0 bases to trimming and J lost 6 bases, with 11 bases between them. In nucleotides, the CDR3 is TGTGCCAGCTCACCACCCAATACAAGCCCTGAAGCTTTCTTT. As protein: CASSPPNTSPEAFF.